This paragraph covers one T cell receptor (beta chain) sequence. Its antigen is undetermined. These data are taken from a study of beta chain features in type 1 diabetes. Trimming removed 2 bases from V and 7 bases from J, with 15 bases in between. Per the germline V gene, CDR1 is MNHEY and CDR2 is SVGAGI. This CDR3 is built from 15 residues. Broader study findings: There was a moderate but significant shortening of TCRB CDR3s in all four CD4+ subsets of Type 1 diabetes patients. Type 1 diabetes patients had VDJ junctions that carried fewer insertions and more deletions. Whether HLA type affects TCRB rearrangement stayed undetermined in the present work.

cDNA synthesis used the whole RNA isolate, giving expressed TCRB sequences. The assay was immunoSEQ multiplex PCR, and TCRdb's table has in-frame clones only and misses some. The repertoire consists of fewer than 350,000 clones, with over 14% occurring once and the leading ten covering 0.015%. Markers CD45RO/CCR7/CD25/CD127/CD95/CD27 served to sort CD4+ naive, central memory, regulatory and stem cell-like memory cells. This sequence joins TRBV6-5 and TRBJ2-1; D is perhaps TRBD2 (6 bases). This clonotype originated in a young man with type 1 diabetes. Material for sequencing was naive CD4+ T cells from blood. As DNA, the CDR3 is TGTGCCAGCAGTTACGACCCGGGAGCGAGAAATGAGCAGTTCTTC. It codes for CASSYDPGARNEQFF.